The 9 T cell receptor beta chains reported below all come from one sample, sequenced in a study of blood T cells in healthy people across ages. For the second PCR, which ran for roughly 6 to 12 cycles, a sample-barcoded 5' primer and a J-beta primer mix were used. TCRdb recomputed calls from the 5' RACE reads with MiXCR, one row per CDR3 protein. In the table there are hundreds of thousands of distinct CDR3 sequences, over 25% of which are singletons. This sample also belongs to another study, concerning T cells of mothers and their children.

Sequencing used blood. These receptors originate from a boy aged 2-9 years in good health.

With respect to this clonotype: Without the conserved terminal phenylalanine or tryptophan, this CDR3 likely stems from a read error. The chain has TRBV7-2 and TRBJ2-7, with TRBD2 identical over 7 bases. V lost 3 bases to trimming and J lost 8 bases; unmatched junction nucleotides: 13. The germline V gene encodes CDR1 SGHTA and CDR2 FQGNSA. The CDR3 covers 15 residues. CDR3 loop: CASSFTSAREGQQYL. The CDR3 DNA reads TGTGCCAGCAGCTTCACTAGCGCCCGGGAAGGTCAGCAGTACCTC.

CDR3 residues: CASSVQDRSEAFF. The CDR3 nucleotides are TGTGCCAGCAGCGTGCAGGACAGGTCGGAAGCTTTCTTT. The rearrangement joins TRBV9 to TRBJ1-1; 7 bases fit TRBD1. CDR3 length equals 13 residues. With 2 bases clipped from V and 8 bases from J, the junction kept 6 bases outside the gene matches. Germline V gives CDR1 SGDLS, CDR2 YYNGEE.

The gene calls are TRBV9 and TRBJ2-2; D unclear. CDR3 length equals 12 residues. The V and J ends lost 1 base and 4 bases respectively, with 2 bases between them. The germline V gene encodes CDR1 SGDLS and CDR2 YYNGEE. The CDR3 DNA is TGTGCCAGCAGCGTATCCACCGGGGAGCTGTTTTTT. Translated: CASSVSTGELFF.

This clonotype occurred a few times. The chain recombines TRBV2 with TRBJ1-3; 8 nucleotides match TRBD1. Trimming took 8 bases from V and 5 from J; bases not matched to a gene: 2. CDR1 is SNHLY and CDR2 is FYNNEI in the germline V gene. The CDR3 has 12 residues. CDR3 in amino acids: CASGQGRNTIYF. CDR3 nucleotides: TGTGCCAGCGGACAGGGAAGAAACACCATATATTTT.

The sample holds a few counts of this clonotype. The V and J genes are TRBV6-6 and TRBJ2-2; D call uncertain. Trimming removed 7 bases at V and 1 base at J, with 7 bases between. The CDR3 length is 13 residues. Germline lookup yields CDR1 MNHNY and CDR2 SVGAGI (reference sequence). The CDR3 coding sequence is TGTGCCAGCACATTGGGGAACACCGGGGAGCTGTTTTTT. It encodes CASTLGNTGELFF.

The rearrangement joins TRBV5-5 to TRBJ2-1; D is tentatively TRBD1 or TRBD2 (5 bases each). The V gene lost 2 bases and the J gene lost 5 bases, with 14 bases spanning the gap. Looked up from germline, CDR1 is SGHKS and CDR2 is YYEKEE (reference sequence). The CDR3 has 15 residues. Written as DNA, the CDR3 is TGTGCCAGCAGCTTACTGGGGGATTGGAACAATGAGCAGTTCTTC. Translation gives CASSLLGDWNNEQFF.

The J gene is TRBJ2-3, the V gene TRBV12-3 or TRBV12-4; 10 nucleotides line up with TRBD2. The CDR3 is made up of 16 amino acids. After removal of 5 bases from V and 9 bases from J, the junction contained 14 bases not matched to a gene. CDR3: CASSPPSGRASRTQYF. CDR3 DNA sequence: TGTGCCAGCAGTCCCCCGAGCGGGAGGGCCTCACGGACGCAGTATTTT.

This clonotype has just a few counts. The chain combines TRBV4-2 with TRBJ2-3; the match to TRBD2 covers 14 bases. Looked up from germline, CDR1 is LGHNA and CDR2 is YNFKEQ. J was trimmed by 1 base and V by 0 bases; bases with no gene match: 9. This CDR3 region has 20 residues. Here the CDR3 reads CASSQEGTSGGLIGTDTQYF. CDR3 DNA: TGTGCCAGCAGCCAAGAGGGGACTAGCGGGGGCCTCATTGGCACAGATACGCAGTATTTT.

The V gene is TRBV10-3, the J gene TRBJ2-1, with 9 bases matching TRBD2. V was clipped by 6 bases and J by 5 bases; unmatched bases: 5. The CDR3 is 14 residues long. Germline-derived CDR1 and CDR2 are ENHRY and SYGVKD. The CDR3 bases are TGTGCCATCAGGCGGGGGGGCCTCGACAATGAGCAGTTCTTC. Translated, it gives CAIRRGGLDNEQFF.